This passage covers 24 T cell receptor beta chains from one sample sequenced in a study of cytomegalovirus exposure and HLA in healthy donors. Use of 60 Vbeta and 13 Jbeta primers characterized the PCR. Using immunoSEQ multiplex PCR, the repertoire was profiled, and TCRdb retains in-frame clones only, with some absent. The table shows 100,000 to 120,000 clones, with around 63% occurring only once. Sequencing was done on a sample of PBMCs. The receptors come from a man aged 25-45 years in good health and CMV-seronegative.

This rearrangement joins TRBV28 to TRBJ2-2; 11 bases match TRBD2. V shed 6 bases and J 7 bases; nucleotides not matched to a gene: 7. There are 15 residues in the CDR3. CDR1 is MDHEN and CDR2 is SYDVKM in the germline V gene. CDR3 sequence (DNA): TGTGCCAGCAGGGGGACTAGCGGAGGCGACGGGGAGCTGTTTTTT. It translates to CASRGTSGGDGELFF.

This clone has only a few counts. The chain joins TRBV25-1 to TRBJ1-1; 9 bases agree with TRBD1. The ends lost 4 bases at V and 6 bases at J; junction bases unmatched: 6. CDR1 and CDR2 (germline): MGHDK, SYGVNS. The CDR3 consists of 14 residues. CDR3 coding DNA: TGTGCCAGCAGTGCCGGGACAGGGACCGCTGAAGCTTTCTTT. It yields the protein CASSAGTGTAEAFF.

V usage is TRBV10-3 and J usage is TRBJ2-1; 8 bases line up with TRBD1. Germline CDR1 reads ENHRY; CDR2 reads SYGVKD. This CDR3 spans 14 amino acids. V dropped 6 bases and J dropped 5; count of bases not matched to a gene: 6. CDR3 protein: CAISADRDNNEQFF. Written as DNA, the CDR3 is TGTGCCATCAGCGCGGACAGGGATAACAATGAGCAGTTCTTC.

The sample holds a few counts of this clone. V is TRBV6-5 and J is TRBJ1-1, with D possibly being TRBD1 (5 bases). Deletions cut 5 bases from V and 2 bases from J, with 12 bases between. CDR3 length equals 14 residues. Germline lookup yields CDR1 MNHEY and CDR2 SVGAGI. CDR3 in amino acids: CASSRQIPNTEAFF. CDR3 bases: TGTGCCAGCAGTCGACAGATTCCAAACACTGAAGCTTTCTTT.

This clone was observed a few times. The genes are TRBV2 and TRBJ1-6; D not certain. Per the germline V gene, CDR1 is SNHLY and CDR2 is FYNNEI. This CDR3 has 15 amino acids. Trimming removed 2 bases from V and 6 bases from J, with 11 bases in between. CDR3 protein: CASSEPPGFNSPLHF. The CDR3 region has the DNA TGTGCCAGCAGTGAACCGCCGGGGTTTAATTCACCCCTCCACTTT.

The genes are TRBV28 and TRBJ1-3; 7 bases map to TRBD1. The V segment lost 4 bases and the J segment 8 bases; nucleotides outside the gene matches: 14. Germline loops: CDR1 MDHEN, CDR2 SYDVKM. The CDR3 covers 16 residues. The CDR3, as DNA: TGTGCCAGCAGTTCGCCACCCGCGACAGGGACGGACACCATATATTTT. Amino acid sequence: CASSSPPATGTDTIYF.

The rearrangement uses TRBV18 and TRBJ1-1; the D gene is possibly TRBD1 (5 bases). Trimming pared 6 bases from V and 0 bases from J, leaving 26 bases between. Germline V gene sequence: CDR1 KGHSH, CDR2 LQKENI. There are 19 residues in the CDR3. The CDR3 nucleotides are TGTGCCAGCTCCAAACGTGGGGGGTCCGACGCTTACATGAACACTGAAGCTTTCTTT. It encodes CASSKRGGSDAYMNTEAFF.

The V and J genes are TRBV7-9 and TRBJ2-7; no firm D call. Trimming cost V 11 bases and J 6 bases, with 20 bases left between them. The CDR3 length is 13 residues. Looked up from germline, CDR1 is SEHNR and CDR2 is FQNEAQ (reference sequence). CDR3 amino acids: CAGTPKSMAEQYF. The CDR3 DNA reads TGTGCCGGCACCCCGAAATCGATGGCCGAGCAGTACTTC.

This clone was observed a few times. The chain is built from TRBV29-1 and TRBJ1-4, with 9 bases matching TRBD1. Germline CDR1 is SQVTM and CDR2 is ANQGSEA. The J segment lost 5 bases and the V segment lost 4 bases, leaving 5 bases of the junction unmatched. CDR3 length: 14 residues. In nucleotides, the CDR3 is TGCAGCGTTGGCGGGGGACAGGGAAATGAAAAACTGTTTTTT. This sequence encodes CSVGGGQGNEKLFF.

The chain has TRBV28 and TRBJ2-7, with 8 bases matching TRBD2. Per germline, CDR1 MDHEN and CDR2 SYDVKM. This CDR3 contains 14 residues. V shed 10 bases, J shed 7 bases, and the junction held 15 bases outside the gene matches. The CDR3, as DNA: TGTGCCACCCAGAATAGCGGGAACCCTAGAGAGCAGTACTTC. It translates to CATQNSGNPREQYF.

Here the CDR3 reads CASGPPPFSEQYF. The CDR3 DNA follows: TGTGCTAGTGGTCCACCACCCTTTAGCGAGCAGTACTTC. This chain uses TRBV12-5 with TRBJ2-7; the D is unclear. Germline loops: CDR1 LGHNT, CDR2 FRNRAP. This CDR3 has 13 amino acids. The ends were cut back, 5 bases at V and 6 bases at J, with 14 bases in the middle.

The chain employs TRBV23-1 and TRBJ1-2; 9 bases match TRBD1. Being an ORF, TRBV23-1 has a function that is uncertain. J was trimmed by 2 bases and V by 3 bases; bases with no gene match: 7. The CDR3 runs to 16 residues. The CDR3 protein is CASSHHRGRPNYGYTF. For the CDR3, the DNA is TGCGCCAGCAGTCACCACAGGGGGCGACCCAACTATGGCTACACCTTC.

The V gene is TRBV13, the J gene TRBJ2-7; TRBD2 aligns across 7 bases. The CDR3 extends over 14 amino acids. V was clipped by 2 bases and J by 4 bases; unmatched bases: 5. Germline assignment: CDR1 PRHDT and CDR2 FYEKMQ (reference sequence). The CDR3 spells CASSLRGSRYEQYF. The CDR3 nucleotides read TGTGCCAGCAGCTTACGCGGGAGCCGATACGAGCAGTACTTC.

The CDR3 nucleotides read TGTGCCATCAGTGATCAGGGGGCCGCAAACACCATATATTTT. Translation: CAISDQGAANTIYF. The chain is built from TRBV10-3 and TRBJ1-3; 8 nucleotides line up with TRBD1. Germline CDR1 reads ENHRY; CDR2 reads SYGVKD. The V gene end was trimmed by 3 bases and the J gene end by 6 bases; junction bases not matched to a gene: 4. The CDR3 has 14 amino acids.

CDR3 region: CASSQQPNYGYTF. CDR3 coding DNA: TGTGCCAGCAGCCAACAGCCTAACTATGGCTACACCTTC. This chain connects TRBV2 to TRBJ1-2; D not resolved. Germline V gene lookup returns CDR1 SNHLY and CDR2 FYNNEI. V was pared by 6 bases and J by 0 bases, with 8 bases between. The CDR3 contains 13 residues.

The chain recombines TRBV2 with TRBJ2-7; 7 nucleotides agree with TRBD1. Per the germline V gene, CDR1 is SNHLY and CDR2 is FYNNEI. This CDR3 has 14 amino acids. V shed 2 bases, J shed 2 bases, and the junction held 3 bases outside the gene matches. CDR3 nucleotides: TGTGCCAGCAGTGAACAGGGACAGACCTACGAGCAGTACTTC. Translating gives CASSEQGQTYEQYF. The full variable domain, completed using reference TRBV2 and TRBJ2-7, is EPEVTQTPSHQVTQMGQEVILRCVPISNHLYFYWYRQILGQKVEFLVSFYNNEISEKSEIFDDQFSVERPDGSNFTLKIRSTKLEDSAMYFCASSEQGQTYEQYFGPGTRLTVT.

This clone was seen more than once but under ten times. V usage is TRBV28 and J usage is TRBJ1-5, with 11 bases lining up with TRBD1. The ends lost 7 bases at V and 12 bases at J; junction bases unmatched: 14. CDR1 and CDR2 from the germline V gene are MDHEN and SYDVKM. The CDR3 is 15 amino acids. The CDR3 reads CASTSSGTGGKFQHF. The CDR3 DNA reads as TGTGCCAGCACTTCCTCGGGGACAGGGGGAAAATTCCAGCATTTT.

The table lists this clone with a count of one. The chain links TRBV11-3 to TRBJ1-2, with 7 bases identical to TRBD1. Trimming cost V 5 bases and J 3 bases; bases outside gene matches: 12. The CDR3 has 16 residues. Germline V gene data show CDR1 as SGHNT and CDR2 as YENEEA. The CDR3 region is CASSLSGLRGDYGYTF. The CDR3 bases are TGTGCCAGCAGCCTCTCCGGGCTCAGGGGGGACTATGGCTACACCTTC.

This clone occurred a few times. The V gene is TRBV10-3, the J gene TRBJ2-5, with a weak D call TRBD1 (6 bases). The CDR3 spans 12 residues. The germline V gene encodes CDR1 ENHRY and CDR2 SYGVKD. Trimming pared 3 bases from V and 4 bases from J, leaving 6 bases between. In nucleotides, the CDR3 is TGTGCCATCAGTGACAGGGGAGAGACCCAGTACTTC. Its protein product is CAISDRGETQYF.

The V call is TRBV7-3, the J call TRBJ1-5; perhaps TRBD1 as D (6 bases). V was cut by 1 base and J by 2 bases, with 18 bases left in between. CDR1 is SGHTA and CDR2 is FQGTGA in the germline V gene. The CDR3 runs to 18 residues. DNA of the CDR3: TGTGCCAGCAGCTTAATCTCCGGGGGGCCCAGTGGCAATCAGCCCCAGCATTTT. It yields the protein CASSLISGGPSGNQPQHF.

There are a few counts of this clone. The rearrangement uses TRBV21-1 and TRBJ2-1; the table's D call, TRBD2, has no DNA check behind it. TRBV21-1 is tagged as a pseudogene. The CDR3 totals 16 residues. CDR3 DNA sequence: TGTGCCAGCAGCAAAGAGGGGGGGGACTCCTACAATGAGCAGTTCTTC. Translated: CASSKEGGDSYNEQFF.

This rearrangement joins TRBV7-8 to TRBJ1-2; 11 bases line up with TRBD1. CDR3 size: 16 residues. Germline V gives CDR1 SGHVS, CDR2 FQNEAQ. With V trimmed by 5 bases and J by 4 bases, 9 bases remained unmatched. The CDR3: CASSRWTGGIIYGYTF. The CDR3 DNA is TGTGCCAGCAGCCGATGGACAGGGGGCATCATCTATGGCTACACCTTC.

The chain combines TRBV28 with TRBJ2-5; the match to TRBD2 covers 7 bases. The J call may be in error: the DNA end matches TRBJ2-7 better. This CDR3 region has 13 residues. CDR1 is MDHEN, CDR2 SYDVKM, per germline. The CDR3 DNA reads TGTGCCAGCCATCTAGCGGCCTCCTACGAGCAGTACTTC. This codes for CASHLAASYEQYF.

This clone was counted a single time. V is TRBV9 and J is TRBJ2-5; 9 bases match TRBD2. This CDR3 has 17 amino acids. Germline V gene lookup returns CDR1 SGDLS and CDR2 YYNGEE. V dropped 0 bases and J dropped 4; count of bases not matched to a gene: 10. This CDR3 reads CASSVGLASGMTETQYF. The CDR3 DNA is TGTGCCAGCAGCGTAGGGCTGGCTAGCGGGATGACAGAGACCCAGTACTTC.